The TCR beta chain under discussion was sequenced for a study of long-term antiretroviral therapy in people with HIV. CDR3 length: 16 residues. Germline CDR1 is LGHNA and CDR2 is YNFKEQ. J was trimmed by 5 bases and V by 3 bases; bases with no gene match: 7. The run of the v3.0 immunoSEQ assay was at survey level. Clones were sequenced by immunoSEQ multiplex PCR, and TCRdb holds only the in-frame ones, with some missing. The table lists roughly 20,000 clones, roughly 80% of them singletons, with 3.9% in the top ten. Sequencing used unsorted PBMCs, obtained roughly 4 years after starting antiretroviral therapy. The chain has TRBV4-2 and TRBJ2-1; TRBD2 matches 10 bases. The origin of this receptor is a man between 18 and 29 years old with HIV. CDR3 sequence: CASSHLLAGTNNEQFF. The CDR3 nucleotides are TGTGCCAGCAGCCACTTACTAGCGGGGACCAACAATGAGCAGTTCTTC.